This entry lists 6 T cell receptor beta chains sequenced from one sample in a study of blood T cell repertoires in COVID-19. Measured with immunoSEQ multiplex PCR; TCRdb has only the in-frame clones, and not every one. The sample holds around 190,000 clones, 76% seen once. The sequenced sample was peripheral blood. The source of these receptors is a woman aged 45 to 65 with active or convalescent COVID-19.

This chain uses TRBV4-2 with TRBJ1-5; tentatively, D is TRBD1 (5 bases). The CDR3 runs 17 residues. Per germline, CDR1 LGHNA and CDR2 YNFKEQ. The germline V and J ends were trimmed by 3 bases and 2 bases, with 17 bases remaining between them. This CDR3 reads CASSQPDGGGGNQPQHF. In DNA, the CDR3 is TGTGCCAGCAGCCAGCCCGACGGCGGAGGGGGCAATCAGCCCCAGCATTTT.

The CDR3 loop reads CASSQGAPGGNSPLHF. For the CDR3, the DNA is TGTGCCAGCAGTCAGGGGGCACCAGGAGGGAATTCACCCCTCCACTTT. This chain joins TRBV5-5 and TRBJ1-6; 8 nucleotides line up with TRBD1. After removal of 5 bases from V and 7 bases from J, the junction contained 11 bases not matched to a gene. Germline CDR1 is SGHKS and CDR2 is YYEKEE (reference sequence). This CDR3 is built from 16 residues. Full variable domain (outside the CDR3, taken from reference TRBV5-5 and TRBJ1-6): DAGVTQSPTHLIKTRGQQVTLRCSPISGHKSVSWYQQVLGQGPQFIFQYYEKEERGRGNFPDRFSARQFPNYSSELNVNALLLGDSALYLCASSQGAPGGNSPLHFGNGTRLTVT.

The rearrangement joins TRBV6-5 to TRBJ1-1; D possibly corresponds to TRBD1 (6 bases). Germline V gene sequence: CDR1 MNHEY, CDR2 SVGAGI. Deletions cut 4 bases from V and 1 base from J, with 10 bases between. This CDR3 comprises 14 residues. This CDR3 reads CASSFDRRNTEAFF. In nucleotides, the CDR3 is TGTGCCAGCAGTTTCGACAGGCGGAACACTGAAGCTTTCTTT.

This clone occurred a few times. The rearrangement uses TRBV14 and TRBJ1-1; 9 bases line up with TRBD1. Germline lookup yields CDR1 SGHDN and CDR2 FVKESK. CDR3 length equals 17 residues. Trimming at V came to 5 bases and at J to 0 bases, leaving 10 bases not matched to a gene. The CDR3 DNA is TGTGCCAGCAGCAGAACCCGGACAGGGGCTATGAACACTGAAGCTTTCTTT. Translated: CASSRTRTGAMNTEAFF.

The sample holds many counts of this clone. The chain employs TRBV2 and TRBJ1-5; D perhaps matches TRBD1 (5 bases). Germline CDR1 is SNHLY and CDR2 is FYNNEI. V was cut by 6 bases and J by 6 bases, with 12 bases left in between. This CDR3 spans 13 amino acids. CDR3 DNA: TGTGCCAGCAGGACAGATTCAGGTCAGCCCCAGCATTTT. Translation: CASRTDSGQPQHF.

Only a few counts were recorded for this clone. The chain employs TRBV11-2 and TRBJ1-1; D perhaps matches TRBD1 (5 bases). The CDR3 consists of 13 residues. Germline V CDR1 and CDR2: SGHAT, FQNNGV. The V gene lost 2 bases and the J gene lost 5 bases, with 9 bases spanning the gap. The CDR3 reads CASSLRTRTEAFF. The CDR3 nucleotides are TGTGCCAGCAGCTTAAGGACACGGACTGAAGCTTTCTTT.